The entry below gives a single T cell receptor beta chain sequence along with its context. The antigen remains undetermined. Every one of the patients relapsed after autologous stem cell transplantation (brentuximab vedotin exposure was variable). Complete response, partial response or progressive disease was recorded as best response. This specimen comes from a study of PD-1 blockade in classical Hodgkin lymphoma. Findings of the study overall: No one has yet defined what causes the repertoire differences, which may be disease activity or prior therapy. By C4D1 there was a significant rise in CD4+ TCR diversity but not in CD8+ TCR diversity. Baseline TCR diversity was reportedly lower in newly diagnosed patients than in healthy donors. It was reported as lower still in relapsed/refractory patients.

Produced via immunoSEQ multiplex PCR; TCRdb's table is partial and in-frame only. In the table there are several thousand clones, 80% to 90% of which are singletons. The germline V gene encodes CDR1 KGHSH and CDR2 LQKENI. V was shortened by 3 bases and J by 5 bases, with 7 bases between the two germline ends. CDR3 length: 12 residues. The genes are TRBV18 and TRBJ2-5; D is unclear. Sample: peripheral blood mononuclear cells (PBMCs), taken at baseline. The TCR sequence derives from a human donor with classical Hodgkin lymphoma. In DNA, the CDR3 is TGTGCCAGCTCACCGTATTCTGAGACCCAGTACTTC. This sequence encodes CASSPYSETQYF.